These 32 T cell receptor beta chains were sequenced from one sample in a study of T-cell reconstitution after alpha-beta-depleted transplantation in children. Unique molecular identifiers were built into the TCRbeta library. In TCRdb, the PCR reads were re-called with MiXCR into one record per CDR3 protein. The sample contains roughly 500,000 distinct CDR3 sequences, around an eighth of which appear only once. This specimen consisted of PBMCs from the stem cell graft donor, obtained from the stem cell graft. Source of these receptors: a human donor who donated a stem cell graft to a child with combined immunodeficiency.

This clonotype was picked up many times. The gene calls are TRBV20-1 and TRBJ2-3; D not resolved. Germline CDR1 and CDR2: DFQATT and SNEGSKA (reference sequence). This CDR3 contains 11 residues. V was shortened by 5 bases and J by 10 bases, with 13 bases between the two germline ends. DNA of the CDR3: TGCAGTGCTTCCGGGCCGATCCCGCAGTATTTT. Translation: CSASGPIPQYF.

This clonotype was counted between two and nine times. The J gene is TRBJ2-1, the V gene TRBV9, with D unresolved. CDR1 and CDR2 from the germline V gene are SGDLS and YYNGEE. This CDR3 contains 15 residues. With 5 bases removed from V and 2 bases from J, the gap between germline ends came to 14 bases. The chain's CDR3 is CASSASGTTYNEQFF. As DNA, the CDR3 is TGTGCCAGCAGTGCCAGTGGTACGACCTACAATGAGCAGTTCTTC.

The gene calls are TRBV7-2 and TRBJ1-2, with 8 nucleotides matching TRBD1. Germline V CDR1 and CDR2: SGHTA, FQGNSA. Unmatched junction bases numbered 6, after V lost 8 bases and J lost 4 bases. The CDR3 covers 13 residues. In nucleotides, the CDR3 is TGTGCCAGCGCCCGGACAGGGCTCTATGGCTACACCTTC. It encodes CASARTGLYGYTF.

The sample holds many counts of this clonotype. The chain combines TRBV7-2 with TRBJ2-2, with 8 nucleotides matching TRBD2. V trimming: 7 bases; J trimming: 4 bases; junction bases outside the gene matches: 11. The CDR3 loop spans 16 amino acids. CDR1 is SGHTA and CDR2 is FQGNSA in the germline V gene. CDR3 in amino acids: CASTSRGGVSTGELFF. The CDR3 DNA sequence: TGTGCCAGCACCTCCCGGGGGGGAGTTAGCACCGGGGAGCTGTTTTTT.

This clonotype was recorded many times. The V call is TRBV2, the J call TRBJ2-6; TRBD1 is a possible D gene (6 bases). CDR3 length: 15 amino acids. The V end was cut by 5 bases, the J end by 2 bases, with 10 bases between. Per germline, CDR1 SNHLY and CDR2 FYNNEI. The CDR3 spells CASSPQGPGANVLTF. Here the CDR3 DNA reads TGTGCCAGCAGTCCCCAGGGGCCTGGGGCCAACGTCCTGACTTTC.

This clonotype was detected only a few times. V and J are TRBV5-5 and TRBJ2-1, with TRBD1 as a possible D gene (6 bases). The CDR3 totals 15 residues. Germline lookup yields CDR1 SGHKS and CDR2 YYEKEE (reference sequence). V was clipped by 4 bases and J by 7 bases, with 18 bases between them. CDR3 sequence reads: CASSRTVIQVNEQFF. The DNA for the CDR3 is TGTGCCAGCAGCAGGACAGTGATCCAGGTGAATGAGCAGTTCTTC.

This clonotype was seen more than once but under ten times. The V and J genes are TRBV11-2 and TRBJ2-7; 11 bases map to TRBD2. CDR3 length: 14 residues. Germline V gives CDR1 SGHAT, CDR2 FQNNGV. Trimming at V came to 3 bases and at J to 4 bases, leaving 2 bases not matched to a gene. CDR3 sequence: CASSFTSGRYEQYF. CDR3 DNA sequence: TGTGCCAGCAGCTTCACTAGCGGGAGATACGAGCAGTACTTC.

The CDR3: CASSLVGRGYEQYF. CDR3 coding DNA: TGTGCCAGCAGCTTAGTAGGGAGAGGCTACGAGCAGTACTTC. This chain uses TRBV7-6 with TRBJ2-7; the D gene is possibly TRBD2 (5 bases). The germline V gene has CDR1 SGHVS and CDR2 FNYEAQ. The V and J ends lost 1 base and 3 bases respectively, with 10 bases between them. The CDR3 runs to 14 residues.

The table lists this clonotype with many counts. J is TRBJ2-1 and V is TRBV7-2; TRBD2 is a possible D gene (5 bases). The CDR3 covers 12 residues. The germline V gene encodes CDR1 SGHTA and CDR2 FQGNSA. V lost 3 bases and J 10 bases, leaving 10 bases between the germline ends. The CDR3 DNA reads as TGTGCCAGCAGCTTTACACCGGGAGAGCAGTTCTTC. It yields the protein CASSFTPGEQFF.

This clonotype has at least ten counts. The CDR3 coding sequence is TGTGCCAGCAGTTTAGTGAGAGGCTCCTACAATGAGCAGTTCTTC. Translating it yields CASSLVRGSYNEQFF. The chain combines TRBV12-3 or TRBV12-4 with TRBJ2-1; no firm D call. The CDR3 covers 15 residues. Trimming pared 1 base from V and 0 bases from J, leaving 7 bases between.

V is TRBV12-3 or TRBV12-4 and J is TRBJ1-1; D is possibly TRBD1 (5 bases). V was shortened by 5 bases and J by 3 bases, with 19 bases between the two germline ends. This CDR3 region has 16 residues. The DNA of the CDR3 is TGTGCCAGCAGTGCATTCGGCCGTCGGGGGGACACTGAAGCTTTCTTT. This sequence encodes CASSAFGRRGDTEAFF.

CDR3 residues: CSVGGVSNTGELFF. The CDR3 bases are TGCAGCGTTGGAGGGGTATCGAACACCGGGGAGCTGTTTTTT. This chain links TRBV29-1 with TRBJ2-2; D might be TRBD1 or TRBD2, each matching 5 bases. CDR3 size: 14 residues. The germline CDR1 and CDR2 sequences are SQVTM and ANQGSEA. Trimming took off 4 bases at V and 0 bases at J, with 9 bases between the two ends.

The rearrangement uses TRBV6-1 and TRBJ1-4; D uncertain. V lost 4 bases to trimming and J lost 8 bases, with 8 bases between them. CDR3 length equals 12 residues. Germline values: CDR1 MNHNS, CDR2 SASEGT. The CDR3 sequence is CASSGPDEKLFF. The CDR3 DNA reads TGTGCCAGCAGTGGGCCCGACGAAAAACTGTTTTTT.

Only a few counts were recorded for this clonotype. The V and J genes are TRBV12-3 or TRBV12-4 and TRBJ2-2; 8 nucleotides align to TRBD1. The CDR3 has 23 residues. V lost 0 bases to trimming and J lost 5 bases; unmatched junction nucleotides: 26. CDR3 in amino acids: CASSLALPIYQDRAHLRTGELFF. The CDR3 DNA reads TGTGCCAGCAGTTTAGCTCTACCAATATACCAGGACAGGGCACACCTGAGGACCGGGGAGCTGTTTTTT.

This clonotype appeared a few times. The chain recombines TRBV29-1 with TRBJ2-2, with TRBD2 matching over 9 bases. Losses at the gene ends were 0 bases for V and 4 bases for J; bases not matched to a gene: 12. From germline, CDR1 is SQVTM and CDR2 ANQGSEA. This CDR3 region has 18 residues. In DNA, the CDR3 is TGCAGCGTTGAAGAGCGGGAGGGCCCCAGTCCACTCACCGGGGAGCTGTTTTTT. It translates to CSVEEREGPSPLTGELFF.

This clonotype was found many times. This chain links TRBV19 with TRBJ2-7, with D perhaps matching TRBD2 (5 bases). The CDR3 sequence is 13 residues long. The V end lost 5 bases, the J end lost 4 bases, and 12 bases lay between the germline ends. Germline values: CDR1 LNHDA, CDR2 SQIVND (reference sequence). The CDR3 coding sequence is TGTGCCAGTAGTGGCGGGCGCTCATACGAGCAGTACTTC. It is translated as CASSGGRSYEQYF.

The CDR3 DNA reads TGCAGTGCGTCCAGAGTGGTTTTGCTTAGCGATGAGCAGTTCTTC. This codes for CSASRVVLLSDEQFF. The chain recombines TRBV20-1 with TRBJ2-1; the D gene is possibly TRBD2 (5 bases). This CDR3 spans 15 amino acids. Germline values: CDR1 DFQATT, CDR2 SNEGSKA (reference sequence). V lost 6 bases, J lost 8 bases, and 23 bases lay in between.

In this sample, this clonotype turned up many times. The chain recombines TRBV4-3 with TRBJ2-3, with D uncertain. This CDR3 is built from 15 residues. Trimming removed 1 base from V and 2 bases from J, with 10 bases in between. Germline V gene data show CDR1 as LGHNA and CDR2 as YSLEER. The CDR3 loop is CASSQGGVITDTQYF. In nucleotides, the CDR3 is TGCGCCAGCAGCCAAGGAGGAGTAATCACAGATACGCAGTATTTT.

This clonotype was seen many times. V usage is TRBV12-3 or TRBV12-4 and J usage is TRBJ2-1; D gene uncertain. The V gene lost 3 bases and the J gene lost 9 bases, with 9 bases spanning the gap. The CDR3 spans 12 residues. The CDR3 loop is CASSFGLGEQFF. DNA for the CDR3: TGTGCCAGCAGTTTTGGTCTCGGTGAGCAGTTCTTC.

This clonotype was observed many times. CDR3 in DNA: TGTGCCAGCAGTACCGGGACAGGGGTCGTTAACGGGGAGCTGTTTTTT. This sequence encodes CASSTGTGVVNGELFF. This chain links TRBV12-3 or TRBV12-4 with TRBJ2-2, with TRBD1 matching 10 bases. Trimming at V came to 5 bases and at J to 7 bases, leaving 10 bases not matched to a gene. This CDR3 has 16 amino acids.

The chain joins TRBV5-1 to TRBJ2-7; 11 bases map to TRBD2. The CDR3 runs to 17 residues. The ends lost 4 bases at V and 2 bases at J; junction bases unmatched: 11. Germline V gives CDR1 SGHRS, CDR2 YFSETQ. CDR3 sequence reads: CASSLAGGPLRTYEQYF. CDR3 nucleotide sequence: TGCGCCAGCAGCCTAGCGGGAGGACCCCTCCGGACCTACGAGCAGTACTTC.

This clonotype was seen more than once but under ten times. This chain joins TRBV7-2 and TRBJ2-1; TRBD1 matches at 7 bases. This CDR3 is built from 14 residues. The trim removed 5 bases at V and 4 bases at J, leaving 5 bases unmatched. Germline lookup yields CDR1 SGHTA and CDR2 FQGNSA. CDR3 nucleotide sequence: TGTGCCAGCAGCCGACCGACAGGGTACAATGAGCAGTTCTTC. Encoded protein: CASSRPTGYNEQFF.

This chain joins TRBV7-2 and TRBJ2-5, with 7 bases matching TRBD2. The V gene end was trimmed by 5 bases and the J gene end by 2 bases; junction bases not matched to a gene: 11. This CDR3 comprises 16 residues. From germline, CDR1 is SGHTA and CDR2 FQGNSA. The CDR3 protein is CASSVESGGLQETQYF. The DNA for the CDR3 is TGTGCCAGCAGCGTCGAATCGGGGGGACTTCAAGAGACCCAGTACTTC.

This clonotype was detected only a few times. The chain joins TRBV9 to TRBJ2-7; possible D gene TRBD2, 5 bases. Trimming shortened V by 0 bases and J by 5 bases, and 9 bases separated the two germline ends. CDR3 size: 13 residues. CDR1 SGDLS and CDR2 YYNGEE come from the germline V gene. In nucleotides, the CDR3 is TGTGCCAGCAGCGTAGGTTCGGGGAACGAGCAGTACTTC. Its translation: CASSVGSGNEQYF. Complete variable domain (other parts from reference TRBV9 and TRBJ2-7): DSGVTQTPKHLITATGQRVTLRCSPRSGDLSVYWYQQSLDQGLQFLIQYYNGEERAKGNILERFSAQQFPDLHSELNLSSLELGDSALYFCASSVGSGNEQYFGPGTRLTVT.

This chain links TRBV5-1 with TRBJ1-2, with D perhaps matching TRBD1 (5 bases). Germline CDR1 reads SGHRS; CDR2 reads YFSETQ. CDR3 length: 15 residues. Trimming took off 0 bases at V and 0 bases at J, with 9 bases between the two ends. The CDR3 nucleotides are TGCGCCAGCAGCTTGGGAACAGGTGCTAACTATGGCTACACCTTC. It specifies CASSLGTGANYGYTF.

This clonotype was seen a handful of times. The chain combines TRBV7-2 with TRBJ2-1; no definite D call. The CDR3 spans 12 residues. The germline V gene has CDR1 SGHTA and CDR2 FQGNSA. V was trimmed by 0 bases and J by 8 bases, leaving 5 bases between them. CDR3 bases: TGTGCCAGCAGCTTAGCAGGTCATGAGCAGTTCTTC. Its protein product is CASSLAGHEQFF. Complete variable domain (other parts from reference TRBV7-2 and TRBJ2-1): GAGVSQSPSNKVTEKGKDVELRCDPISGHTALYWYRQSLGQGLEFLIYFQGNSAPDKSGLPSDRFSAERTGGSVSTLTIQRTQQEDSAVYLCASSLAGHEQFFGPGTRLTVL.

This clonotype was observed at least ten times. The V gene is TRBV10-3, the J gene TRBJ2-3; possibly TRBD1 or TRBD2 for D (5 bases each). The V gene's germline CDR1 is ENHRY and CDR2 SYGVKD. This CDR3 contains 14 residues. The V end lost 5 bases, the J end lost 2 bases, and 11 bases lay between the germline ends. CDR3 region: CAISREGPTDTQYF. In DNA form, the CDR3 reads TGTGCCATCAGTCGAGAGGGGCCCACAGATACGCAGTATTTT.

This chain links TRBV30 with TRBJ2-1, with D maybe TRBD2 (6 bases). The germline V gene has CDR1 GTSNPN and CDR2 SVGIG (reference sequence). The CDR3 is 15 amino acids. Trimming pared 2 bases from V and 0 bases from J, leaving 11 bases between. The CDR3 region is CAWSPGGGSYNEQFF. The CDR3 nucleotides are TGTGCCTGGAGTCCCGGGGGTGGCTCCTACAATGAGCAGTTCTTC.

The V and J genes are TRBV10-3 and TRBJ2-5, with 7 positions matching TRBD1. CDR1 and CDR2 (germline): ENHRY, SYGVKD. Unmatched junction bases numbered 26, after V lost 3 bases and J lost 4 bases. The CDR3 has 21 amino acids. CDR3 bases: TGTGCCATCAGTGACCTACTAGGAAAAGGGGGCCGGCTGCCCCCTCGAGAGACCCAGTACTTC. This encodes CAISDLLGKGGRLPPRETQYF.

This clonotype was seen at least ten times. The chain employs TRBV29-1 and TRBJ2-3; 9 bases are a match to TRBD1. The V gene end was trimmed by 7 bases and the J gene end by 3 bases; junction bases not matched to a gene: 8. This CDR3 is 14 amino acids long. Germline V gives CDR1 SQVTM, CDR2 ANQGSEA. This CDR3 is CSGDREVLTDTQYF. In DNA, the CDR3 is TGCAGCGGGGACAGGGAGGTTCTGACAGATACGCAGTATTTT.

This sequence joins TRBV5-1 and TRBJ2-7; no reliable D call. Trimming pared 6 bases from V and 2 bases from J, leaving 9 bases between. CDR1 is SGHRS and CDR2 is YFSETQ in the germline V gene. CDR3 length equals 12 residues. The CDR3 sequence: CASIHGPYEQYF. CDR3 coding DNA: TGCGCCAGCATCCATGGCCCCTACGAGCAGTACTTC.

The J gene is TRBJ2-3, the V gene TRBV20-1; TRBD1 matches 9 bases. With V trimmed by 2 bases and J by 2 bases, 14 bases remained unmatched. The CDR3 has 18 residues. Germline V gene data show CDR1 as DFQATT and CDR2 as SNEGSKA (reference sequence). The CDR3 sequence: CSARTPWRTGEHTDTQYF. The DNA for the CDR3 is TGCAGTGCTAGAACCCCCTGGCGGACAGGGGAACACACAGATACGCAGTATTTT.